A single sample is the source of the 22 T cell receptor beta chains below, sequenced in a study of blood T cell repertoires in COVID-19. Measured with immunoSEQ multiplex PCR; TCRdb has only the in-frame clones, and not every one. Here the sample spans 70,000 to 90,000 clones, 60% to 85% being singletons. Material: peripheral blood. The source of these receptors is a human donor in a cohort sampled during active COVID-19.

This chain connects TRBV5-6 to TRBJ1-5, with unresolved D. V lost 0 bases to trimming and J lost 7 bases, with 17 bases between them. CDR3 length equals 16 residues. Germline lookup yields CDR1 SGHDT and CDR2 YYEEEE. The CDR3 nucleotides read TGTGCCAGCAGCTTGGGGGCGTCGAGGGAAAGGCAGCCCCAGCATTTT. Protein sequence: CASSLGASRERQPQHF.

The chain has TRBV9 and TRBJ2-1; 7 positions match TRBD2. The CDR3 loop spans 16 amino acids. The junction had 12 bases not matched to a gene; V was cut back by 3 bases and J by 6 bases. CDR1 is SGDLS, CDR2 YYNGEE, per germline. The CDR3 protein is CASSERGLGSGNEQFF. For the CDR3, the DNA is TGTGCCAGCAGCGAACGTGGACTAGGTTCGGGCAATGAGCAGTTCTTC.

V and J are TRBV9 and TRBJ2-7; no definite D call. The CDR3 loop spans 14 amino acids. Trimming removed 0 bases at V and 1 base at J, with 8 bases between. The germline gives CDR1 SGDLS, CDR2 YYNGEE. The CDR3: CASSVASASYEQYF. The CDR3 nucleotides read TGTGCCAGCAGCGTAGCCAGCGCGTCCTACGAGCAGTACTTC.

This clone has a single count. The V call is TRBV27, the J call TRBJ2-5; the match to TRBD2 covers 8 bases. The germline V gene has CDR1 MNHEY and CDR2 SMNVEV (reference sequence). The CDR3 is made up of 13 amino acids. With V trimmed by 4 bases and J by 5 bases, 3 bases remained unmatched. The CDR3, as DNA: TGTGCCAGCAGTTACCCGGGGGGGGAGACCCAGTACTTC. Translating it yields CASSYPGGETQYF.

The V and J genes are TRBV5-5 and TRBJ1-2; D is uncertain. The CDR3 is 19 residues long. Germline V gene sequence: CDR1 SGHKS, CDR2 YYEKEE (reference sequence). V was pared by 0 bases and J by 0 bases, with 21 bases between. The CDR3 sequence is CASSLAKRGWKNSNYGYTF. The CDR3 nucleotides read TGTGCCAGCAGCTTGGCCAAGAGAGGGTGGAAAAATTCTAACTATGGCTACACCTTC.

The CDR3 is CASSLWLNQPQHF. DNA of the CDR3: TGTGCCAGCAGCTTATGGCTCAATCAGCCCCAGCATTTT. The rearrangement links TRBV7-8 to TRBJ1-5; D gene ambiguous. Germline V gene data show CDR1 as SGHVS and CDR2 as FQNEAQ. This CDR3 contains 13 residues. With 2 bases removed from V and 3 bases from J, the gap between germline ends came to 5 bases.

The chain carries TRBV27 and TRBJ2-1, with 7 nucleotides matching TRBD2. The germline V gene encodes CDR1 MNHEY and CDR2 SMNVEV (reference sequence). The CDR3 runs 16 residues. V was pared by 4 bases and J by 0 bases, with 6 bases of the junction left unmatched. CDR3 region: CASSSVGGSSYNEQFF. The CDR3 DNA is TGTGCCAGCAGTTCGGTGGGGGGGAGCTCCTACAATGAGCAGTTCTTC.

CDR3 DNA: TGCAGTGCTAAGGGGGGGAGAAAGCAGTATTTT. Amino acids: CSAKGGRKQYF. The rearrangement uses TRBV20-1 and TRBJ2-3; perhaps TRBD2 as D (7 bases). V was pared by 4 bases and J by 11 bases, with 13 bases between. The CDR3 has 11 amino acids. Germline CDR1 reads DFQATT; CDR2 reads SNEGSKA (reference sequence).

The V and J genes are TRBV27 and TRBJ2-7, with 14 bases that match TRBD2. From germline, CDR1 is MNHEY and CDR2 SMNVEV (reference sequence). The CDR3 is 15 amino acids. J lost 8 bases, V lost 4 bases, and 7 bases had no gene match. The CDR3 sequence is CASSSAGTSGRKQYV. The CDR3 DNA follows: TGTGCCAGCAGTTCCGCCGGGACTAGCGGGAGAAAGCAGTACGTC.

J is TRBJ2-2 and V is TRBV7-6, with 10 bases matching TRBD1. Germline V CDR1 and CDR2: SGHVS, FNYEAQ. V dropped 3 bases and J dropped 6; count of bases not matched to a gene: 7. This CDR3 is built from 16 residues. CDR3: CASSLMTGGEAGELFF. The CDR3 DNA is TGTGCCAGCAGCTTGATGACAGGGGGCGAAGCCGGGGAGCTGTTTTTT.

V is TRBV2 and J is TRBJ2-3; D possibly corresponds to TRBD2 (6 bases). This CDR3 is 19 amino acids long. CDR1 SNHLY and CDR2 FYNNEI come from the germline V gene. Trimming removed 7 bases from V and 4 bases from J, with 30 bases in between. The CDR3 protein is CASILGPAPGLNNPDTQYF. DNA of the CDR3: TGTGCCAGCATCCTAGGCCCAGCACCGGGACTCAACAACCCAGATACGCAGTATTTT.

This clone was observed a few times. The chain is built from TRBV9 and TRBJ2-1; 9 bases line up with TRBD2. Losses at the gene ends were 3 bases for V and 7 bases for J; bases not matched to a gene: 8. The CDR3 length is 15 residues. Germline CDR1 SGDLS, CDR2 YYNGEE. The CDR3 DNA reads TGTGCCAGCAGCGAGGGGGCGGGAGGGCAAAATGAGCAGTTCTTC. It yields the protein CASSEGAGGQNEQFF.

About this clone itself: Other DNA sequences in the sample encode the same CDR3. The V call is TRBV7-9, the J call TRBJ2-3, with TRBD2 as a possible D gene (6 bases). The length of the CDR3 is 15 residues. From germline, CDR1 is SEHNR and CDR2 FQNEAQ (reference sequence). V lost 3 bases, J lost 0 bases, and 10 bases lay in between. The CDR3 DNA reads as TGTGCCAGCAGCTTCCTTGGGACTAGCACAGATACGCAGTATTTT. Translating it yields CASSFLGTSTDTQYF.

The rearrangement links TRBV18 to TRBJ1-1; possibly TRBD1 for D (6 bases). V was cut by 6 bases and J by 0 bases, with 14 bases left in between. The CDR3 is 15 residues long. Germline V lookup: CDR1 KGHSH, CDR2 LQKENI. The DNA for the CDR3 is TGTGCCAGCTCCCCGCCAGACAGGTTGAACACTGAAGCTTTCTTT. This sequence encodes CASSPPDRLNTEAFF. The full variable domain, rest sourced from reference TRBV18 and TRBJ1-1, is NAGVMQNPRHLVRRRGQEARLRCSPMKGHSHVYWYRQLPEEGLKFMVYLQKENIIDESGMPKERFSAEFPKEGPSILRIQQVVRGDSAAYFCASSPPDRLNTEAFFGQGTRLTVV.

The chain links TRBV2 to TRBJ1-1, with 7 bases identical to TRBD1. This CDR3 comprises 13 residues. The junction had 5 bases not matched to a gene; V was cut back by 8 bases and J by 2 bases. Germline V gene sequence: CDR1 SNHLY, CDR2 FYNNEI. The CDR3 coding sequence is TGTGCCAGCGCAGGGACAGCCAACACTGAAGCTTTCTTT. This sequence encodes CASAGTANTEAFF.

This rearrangement joins TRBV7-9 to TRBJ1-1; D is undetermined. V shed 4 bases and J shed 8 bases, with 14 bases lying between them. This CDR3 region has 13 residues. Germline CDR1 reads SEHNR; CDR2 reads FQNEAQ (reference sequence). CDR3 nucleotide sequence: TGTGCCAGCAGCTCTGGTCAGGCCACCGAAGCTTTCTTT. It encodes CASSSGQATEAFF.

This clone is a singleton in its sample. This rearrangement joins TRBV19 to TRBJ2-3; a weak D match, TRBD2 (5 bases). CDR1 LNHDA and CDR2 SQIVND come from the germline V gene (reference sequence). The CDR3 totals 14 residues. V lost 5 bases to trimming and J lost 4 bases, with 13 bases between them. The CDR3 protein is CASSWAKGADTQYF. The CDR3 DNA reads as TGTGCCAGTAGTTGGGCAAAGGGAGCAGATACGCAGTATTTT.

The rearrangement links TRBV3-1 (or the pseudogene TRBV3-2) to TRBJ2-1; D is unresolved. Germline V gene sequence: CDR1 LGHDT, CDR2 YNNKEL (reference sequence). The V end was cut by 1 base, the J end by 4 bases, with 8 bases between. The CDR3 length is 14 residues. The CDR3 spells CASSQVPAYNEQFF. CDR3 coding DNA: TGTGCCAGCAGCCAAGTGCCTGCGTACAATGAGCAGTTCTTC.

V gene TRBV6-5 combines with J gene TRBJ2-2; TRBD2 might be the D (6 bases). The CDR3 length is 15 residues. V lost 6 bases, J lost 4 bases, and 15 bases lay in between. CDR1 MNHEY and CDR2 SVGAGI come from the germline V gene. The CDR3 region is CASSPGGWGTGELFF. The CDR3 nucleotides are TGTGCCAGCAGCCCCGGGGGATGGGGCACCGGGGAGCTGTTTTTT.

The rearrangement joins TRBV27 to TRBJ2-2; 8 bases match TRBD2. The CDR3 loop spans 16 amino acids. Germline-derived CDR1 and CDR2 are MNHEY and SMNVEV (reference sequence). V gave up 2 bases and J gave up 6 bases; unmatched junction bases: 8. The CDR3 nucleotides are TGTGCCAGCAGTTTAGGTAGCGGGACCCCATCCGGGGAGCTGTTTTTT. It is translated as CASSLGSGTPSGELFF.

V gene TRBV3-1 (or the pseudogene TRBV3-2) combines with J gene TRBJ1-1; D unclear. Per germline, CDR1 LGHDT and CDR2 YNNKEL (reference sequence). The CDR3 is 14 residues long. V dropped 4 bases and J dropped 2 bases, with 11 bases sitting between them. For the CDR3, the DNA is TGTGCCAGCAGCCTTTCGGGTGTCAACACTGAAGCTTTCTTT. Its translation: CASSLSGVNTEAFF.

This clone was picked up a small number of times. The chain combines TRBV6-5 with TRBJ2-1, with TRBD2 matching over 8 bases. The germline gives CDR1 MNHEY, CDR2 SVGAGI. The V and J ends lost 5 bases and 0 bases, in that order; junction bases with no gene match: 3. The CDR3 length is 15 residues. The CDR3 reads CASSPSGGSYNEQFF. The CDR3, as DNA: TGTGCCAGCAGTCCCAGCGGGGGCTCCTACAATGAGCAGTTCTTC.